This T cell receptor (beta chain) is from a study of vaccination effects on CD4 cells after COVID-19. Study summary: In culture with around 9.1 IU/ml IL-2 and about 9.7 ug/ml peptides, PBMC were grown at fewer than 2.5 million per well.

The protocol was immunoSEQ multiplex PCR, while the TCRdb copy is restricted to in-frame clones and leaves out a portion. The sample holds 9,000 or so clones, roughly 80% seen once. The culture ran for approximately 11 days before CD4+ T cells were isolated. All study participants received two doses of BNT162b2 or mRNA-1273 vaccine. Negative nucleocapsid antibody tests before and after vaccination confirmed no previous SARS-CoV-2 infection. From germline, CDR1 is SEHNR and CDR2 FQNEAQ (reference sequence). The CDR3 contains 14 residues. V lost 4 bases and J lost 6, with 12 bases in between. On this clone: Its antigen is as yet unknown.

Overall study results and limits: Convalescent patients were few in the study, and early post-infection timepoints were absent.

The sequence derives from a human donor who received a COVID-19 vaccine. The starting material was CD4+ T cells from PBMCs cultured without peptide, obtained after COVID-19 vaccination. This rearrangement joins TRBV7-9 to TRBJ2-2; no reliable D call. CDR3 amino acids: CASSYNGVPGELFF. For the CDR3, the DNA is TGTGCCAGCAGCTATAATGGGGTGCCCGGGGAGCTGTTTTTT.